The 8 T cell receptor beta chains reported below all come from one sample, sequenced in a study of T cell repertoires in cytomegalovirus infection. TCRdb redid the calling of the reads with MiXCR, one entry per CDR3 protein. Among 290,000 or so distinct CDR3 sequences listed, approximately 10% were seen once. Sequencing was performed on PBMCs. These receptors originate from a human donor in good health (CMV status not recorded). Some clones in this sample may be carry-over from other donors' samples.

The chain joins TRBV18 to TRBJ1-2; no definite D call. V was clipped by 7 bases and J by 8 bases, with 23 bases between them. Germline CDR1 reads KGHSH; CDR2 reads LQKENI. This CDR3 contains 15 residues. This chain's CDR3 is CASFARISPGGGYTF. CDR3 DNA: TGTGCCAGCTTCGCACGCATCTCACCTGGCGGGGGCTACACCTTC.

Many counts were recorded for this clonotype. The chain uses TRBV7-3 and TRBJ1-5; TRBD1 agrees at 9 bases. J was trimmed by 7 bases and V by 6 bases; bases with no gene match: 4. CDR3 length: 13 amino acids. The germline V gene encodes CDR1 SGHTA and CDR2 FQGTGA. CDR3 in amino acids: CASSFTGGQPQHF. CDR3 coding DNA: TGTGCCAGCAGTTTTACAGGGGGCCAGCCCCAGCATTTT.

This clonotype was recorded many times. This sequence joins TRBV7-2 and TRBJ1-1; 7 bases align to TRBD1. This CDR3 spans 18 amino acids. The junction had 14 bases not matched to a gene; V was cut back by 2 bases and J by 2 bases. Germline V gene data show CDR1 as SGHTA and CDR2 as FQGNSA. CDR3 sequence reads: CASSLSSTGRIGNTEAFF. CDR3 nucleotide sequence: TGTGCCAGCAGCTTATCTTCGACAGGGAGGATAGGTAACACTGAAGCTTTCTTT.

This clonotype was counted ten times or more. CDR3 sequence reads: CSARAAGRIDYEQYF. CDR3 nucleotide sequence: TGCAGTGCTAGGGCAGCCGGAAGGATAGACTACGAGCAGTACTTC. The genes are TRBV20-1 and TRBJ2-7; D gene uncertain. This CDR3 region has 15 residues. Trimming took off 3 bases at V and 3 bases at J, with 18 bases between the two ends. The germline gives CDR1 DFQATT, CDR2 SNEGSKA (reference sequence).

This clonotype was recorded many times. This chain connects TRBV12-3 or TRBV12-4 to TRBJ1-1; D gene ambiguous. The CDR3 is 14 residues long. With 6 bases removed from V and 5 bases from J, the gap between germline ends came to 16 bases. The CDR3 nucleotides read TGTGCCAGCAGCCTGGGCCTAAAAGGGACTGAAGCTTTCTTT. Its translation: CASSLGLKGTEAFF.

Ten or more counts support this clonotype. The rearrangement links TRBV6-8 to TRBJ1-5; TRBD1 might be the D (6 bases). CDR3 length: 15 residues. V was clipped by 5 bases and J by 2 bases, with 13 bases between them. Per germline, CDR1 MNHGY and CDR2 SAAAGT. CDR3 sequence reads: CASSHPGHCNQPQHF. The CDR3 DNA reads as TGTGCCAGCAGTCACCCGGGACATTGCAATCAGCCCCAGCATTTT.

The CDR3 nucleotides read TGTGCCAGCAGCTGGGATCTGGCCAATGAGCAGTTCTTC. Translation: CASSWDLANEQFF. The chain joins TRBV11-2 to TRBJ2-1; D is uncertain. The CDR3 has 13 amino acids. V gave up 4 bases and J gave up 6 bases, with 10 bases separating them. CDR1 SGHAT and CDR2 FQNNGV come from the germline V gene.

There are a few counts of this clonotype. The gene calls are TRBV9 and TRBJ1-2, with TRBD1 matching 8 bases. Trimming removed 0 bases from V and 5 bases from J; junction bases left unmatched: 6. From germline, CDR1 is SGDLS and CDR2 YYNGEE. The CDR3 spans 15 residues. CDR3 nucleotides: TGTGCCAGCAGCGTAGAGGACAGGGTATTTTATGGCTACACCTTC. This translates into CASSVEDRVFYGYTF. The variable domain in full, with the rest retrieved from reference TRBV9 and TRBJ1-2, is DSGVTQTPKHLITATGQRVTLRCSPRSGDLSVYWYQQSLDQGLQFLIQYYNGEERAKGNILERFSAQQFPDLHSELNLSSLELGDSALYFCASSVEDRVFYGYTFGSGTRLTVV.